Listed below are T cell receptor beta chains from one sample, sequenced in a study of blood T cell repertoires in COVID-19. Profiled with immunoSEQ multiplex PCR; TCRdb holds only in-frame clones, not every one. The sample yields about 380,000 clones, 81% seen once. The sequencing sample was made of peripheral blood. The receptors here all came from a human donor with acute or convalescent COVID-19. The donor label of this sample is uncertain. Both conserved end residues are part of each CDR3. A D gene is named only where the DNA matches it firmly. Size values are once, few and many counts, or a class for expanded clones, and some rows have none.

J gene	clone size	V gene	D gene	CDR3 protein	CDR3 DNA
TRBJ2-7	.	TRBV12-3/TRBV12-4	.	CASSFFIDEQYF	TGTGCCAGCAGTTTCTTTATCGACGAGCAGTACTTC
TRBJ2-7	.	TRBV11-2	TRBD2	CASSLSTGLAGAEQYF	TGTGCCAGCAGCCTTAGTACGGGACTAGCGGGAGCGGAGCAGTACTTC
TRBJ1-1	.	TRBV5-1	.	CASSLASRTNTEAFF	TGCGCCAGCAGCTTGGCTAGCAGGACGAACACTGAAGCTTTCTTT
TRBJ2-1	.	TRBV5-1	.	CASSFSWGGSYNEQFF	TGCGCCAGCAGCTTCAGTTGGGGAGGCTCCTACAATGAGCAGTTCTTC
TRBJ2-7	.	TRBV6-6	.	CASRAPRGAGDEQYF	TGTGCCAGCAGGGCCCCTAGGGGGGCGGGGGACGAGCAGTACTTC
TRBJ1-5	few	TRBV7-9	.	CASSLGDTGNQPQHF	TGTGCCAGCAGCTTGGGGGATACAGGGAACCAGCCCCAGCATTTT
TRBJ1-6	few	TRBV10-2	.	CASSESNYRAPGSPLHF	TGCGCCAGCAGTGAGTCGAATTACAGGGCTCCAGGTTCACCCCTCCACTTT
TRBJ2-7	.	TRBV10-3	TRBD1	CAIRPGQGSYEQYF	TGTGCCATCAGGCCGGGACAGGGTTCCTACGAGCAGTACTTC
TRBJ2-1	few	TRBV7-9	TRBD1	CASSLYQTGNPYNEQFF	TGTGCCAGCAGCTTATACCAGACAGGGAATCCCTACAATGAGCAGTTCTTC
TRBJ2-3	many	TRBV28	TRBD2	CASSFATSGPDTQYF	TGTGCCAGCAGTTTTGCCACTAGCGGCCCAGATACGCAGTATTTT
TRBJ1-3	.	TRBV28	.	CASSAGVNTIYF	TGTGCCAGCAGCGCAGGGGTAAACACCATATATTTT
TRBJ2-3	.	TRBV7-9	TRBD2	CASSSGGLGTDTQYF	TGTGCCAGCAGCTCGGGGGGGCTTGGCACAGATACGCAGTATTTT
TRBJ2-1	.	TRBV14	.	CASSSAYNEQFF	TGTGCCAGCAGCTCAGCCTACAATGAGCAGTTCTTC
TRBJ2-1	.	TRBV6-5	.	CASSRDLSYNEQFF	TGTGCCAGCAGCCGGGACTTATCATACAATGAGCAGTTCTTC
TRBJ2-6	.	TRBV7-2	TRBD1	CASSLDYRGSSGANVLTF	TGTGCCAGCAGCTTAGATTACAGGGGGAGCTCTGGGGCCAACGTCCTGACTTTC
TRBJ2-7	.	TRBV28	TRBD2	CAINRESGAYEQYF	TGTGCCATAAATCGTGAGAGCGGGGCTTACGAGCAGTACTTC
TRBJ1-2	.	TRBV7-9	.	CASSLGDSGSPGRRGYTF	TGTGCCAGCAGCTTAGGGGACTCGGGGAGCCCGGGGCGGCGAGGCTACACCTTC
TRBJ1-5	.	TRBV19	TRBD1	CASMRQGSNQPQHF	TGTGCCAGTATGCGACAGGGAAGCAATCAGCCCCAGCATTTT
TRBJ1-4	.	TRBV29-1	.	CSVMGGGNEKLFF	TGCAGCGTGATGGGCGGGGGTAATGAAAAACTGTTTTTT
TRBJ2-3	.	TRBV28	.	CASSLTGIGADTQYF	TGTGCCAGCAGTTTGACAGGTATTGGGGCAGATACGCAGTATTTT
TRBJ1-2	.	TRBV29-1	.	CSVAAGSYGYTF	TGCAGCGTTGCGGCAGGCTCATATGGCTACACCTTC
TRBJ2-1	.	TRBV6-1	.	CASSEGGGGAYNEQFF	TGTGCCAGCAGTGAAGGGGGAGGGGGGGCTTACAATGAGCAGTTCTTC
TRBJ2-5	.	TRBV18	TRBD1	CASSSGTGLETQYF	TGTGCCAGCTCATCCGGGACAGGGCTTGAGACCCAGTACTTC
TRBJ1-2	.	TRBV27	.	CASRPHLREGYGYTF	TGTGCCAGCAGACCCCACCTTAGGGAGGGCTATGGCTACACCTTC
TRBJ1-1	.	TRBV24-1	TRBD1	CATSDPGQGDTEAFF	TGTGCCACCAGTGACCCCGGACAGGGGGACACTGAAGCTTTCTTT
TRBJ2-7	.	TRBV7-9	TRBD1	CASSLKGTGQYF	TGTGCCAGCAGCTTAAAAGGGACAGGACAGTACTTC
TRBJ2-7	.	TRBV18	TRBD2	CASSPASGSYEQYF	TGTGCCAGCTCACCTGCTAGCGGGAGTTACGAGCAGTACTTC
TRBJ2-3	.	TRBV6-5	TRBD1	CASSYRGTGLNTQYF	TGTGCCAGCAGTTACCGCGGGACAGGGCTAAATACGCAGTATTTT
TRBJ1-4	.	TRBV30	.	CAWSVQTNEKLFF	TGTGCCTGGAGTGTACAAACTAATGAAAAACTGTTTTTT
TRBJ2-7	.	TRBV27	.	CASSLRLASNEQYF	TGTGCCAGCAGTTTGAGGCTAGCGTCTAACGAGCAGTACTTC
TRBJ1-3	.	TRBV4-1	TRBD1	CASSPEGARGNTIYF	TGCGCCAGCAGTCCCGAGGGGGCGCGTGGAAACACCATATATTTT
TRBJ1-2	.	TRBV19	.	CASKSDVYGYTF	TGTGCCAGTAAGAGCGATGTGTATGGCTACACCTTC
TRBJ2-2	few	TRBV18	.	CASSLRSSGGELFF	TGTGCCAGCTCACTTAGGAGTTCTGGCGGGGAGCTGTTTTTT
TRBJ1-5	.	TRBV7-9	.	CASSPPGQPNQPQHF	TGTGCCAGCAGCCCCCCAGGACAGCCTAATCAGCCCCAGCATTTT
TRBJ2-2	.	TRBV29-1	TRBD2	CSVRERGENTGELFF	TGCAGCGTTAGAGAGCGGGGCGAGAACACCGGGGAGCTGTTTTTT
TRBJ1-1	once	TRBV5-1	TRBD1	CASSLAVGQVNTEAFF	TGCGCCAGCAGCTTGGCGGTCGGACAGGTGAACACTGAAGCTTTCTTT
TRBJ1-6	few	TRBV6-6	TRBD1	CASTPDRGRSPLHF	TGTGCCAGCACCCCGGACAGGGGTAGGTCACCCCTCCACTTT
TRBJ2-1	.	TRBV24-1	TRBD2	CATSDFSSGGNNEQFF	TGTGCCACCAGTGATTTTTCCAGCGGGGGTAACAATGAGCAGTTCTTC
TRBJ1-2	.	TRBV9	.	CASSVDEGVGYTF	TGTGCCAGCAGCGTAGATGAGGGAGTGGGCTACACCTTC
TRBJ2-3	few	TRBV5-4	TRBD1	CASRGGLGTGEDTQYF	TGTGCCAGCAGAGGGGGGTTGGGGACAGGGGAAGATACGCAGTATTTT
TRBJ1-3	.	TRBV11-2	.	CASSSTVEDTIYF	TGTGCCAGCAGCTCTACCGTAGAAGACACCATATATTTT
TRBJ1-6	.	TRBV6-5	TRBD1	CASAKRDRANSPLHF	TGTGCCAGCGCGAAGAGGGACAGAGCTAATTCACCCCTCCACTTT
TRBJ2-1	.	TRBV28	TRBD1	CASSLTRTGGYNEQFF	TGTGCCAGCAGTTTGACCCGGACAGGGGGATACAATGAGCAGTTCTTC
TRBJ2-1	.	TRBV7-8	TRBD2	CASSFRGVSSYNEQFF	TGTGCCAGCAGCTTTCGGGGGGTTAGCTCCTACAATGAGCAGTTCTTC
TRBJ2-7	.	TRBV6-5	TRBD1	CASSRAGTGDYEQYF	TGTGCCAGCAGTCGCGCCGGGACAGGGGACTACGAGCAGTACTTC
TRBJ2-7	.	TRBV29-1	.	CSVEDSPYEQYF	TGCAGCGTTGAAGATAGCCCCTACGAGCAGTACTTC
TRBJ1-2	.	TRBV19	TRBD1	CASSKRDRVYRYGYTF	TGTGCCAGTAGTAAACGGGACAGGGTCTATCGGTATGGCTACACCTTC
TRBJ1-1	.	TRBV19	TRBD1	CASSRQGVNTEAFF	TGTGCCAGTAGCCGACAGGGGGTGAACACTGAAGCTTTCTTT
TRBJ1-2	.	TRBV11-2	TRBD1	CASSLVVRGLDGYTF	TGTGCCAGCAGCTTAGTTGTCAGGGGGCTGGATGGCTACACCTTC
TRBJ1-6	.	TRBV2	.	CASSVERGGSPLHF	TGTGCCAGCAGTGTTGAGAGGGGAGGGTCACCCCTCCACTTT
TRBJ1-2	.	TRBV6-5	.	CASSRRLNYGYTF	TGTGCCAGCAGTCGGAGATTAAACTATGGCTACACCTTC
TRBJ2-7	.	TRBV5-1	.	CASSLDPTGSEQYF	TGCGCCAGCAGCTTGGATCCGACAGGCTCCGAGCAGTACTTC
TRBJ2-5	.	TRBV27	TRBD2	CASRVNLAGVGETQYF	TGTGCCAGCAGGGTGAATCTAGCGGGGGTCGGAGAGACCCAGTACTTC
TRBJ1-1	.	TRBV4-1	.	CASSQEGQGGTEAFF	TGCGCCAGCAGCCAAGAAGGGCAGGGCGGCACTGAAGCTTTCTTT
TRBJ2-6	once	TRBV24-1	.	CATSGQGKPSGANVLTF	TGTGCCACCAGTGGGCAGGGGAAGCCCTCTGGGGCCAACGTCCTGACTTTC
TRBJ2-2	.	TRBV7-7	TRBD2	CASSLLAGATNTGELFF	TGTGCCAGCAGCTTATTAGCGGGGGCCACGAACACCGGGGAGCTGTTTTTT
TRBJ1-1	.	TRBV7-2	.	CASSLGWEGNTEAFF	TGTGCCAGCAGCTTAGGGTGGGAGGGGAACACTGAAGCTTTCTTT